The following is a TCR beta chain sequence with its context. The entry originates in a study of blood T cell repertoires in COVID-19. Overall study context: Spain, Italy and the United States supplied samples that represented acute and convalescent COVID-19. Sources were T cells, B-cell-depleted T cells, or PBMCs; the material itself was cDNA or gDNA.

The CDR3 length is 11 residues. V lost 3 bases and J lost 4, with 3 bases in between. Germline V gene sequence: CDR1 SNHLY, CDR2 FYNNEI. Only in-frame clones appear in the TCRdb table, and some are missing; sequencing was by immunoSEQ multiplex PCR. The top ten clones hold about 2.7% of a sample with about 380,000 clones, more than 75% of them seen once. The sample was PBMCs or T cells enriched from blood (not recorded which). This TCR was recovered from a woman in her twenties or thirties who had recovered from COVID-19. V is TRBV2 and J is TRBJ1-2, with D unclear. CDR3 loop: CASSESYGYTF. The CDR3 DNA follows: TGTGCCAGCAGTGAGAGCTATGGCTACACCTTC.